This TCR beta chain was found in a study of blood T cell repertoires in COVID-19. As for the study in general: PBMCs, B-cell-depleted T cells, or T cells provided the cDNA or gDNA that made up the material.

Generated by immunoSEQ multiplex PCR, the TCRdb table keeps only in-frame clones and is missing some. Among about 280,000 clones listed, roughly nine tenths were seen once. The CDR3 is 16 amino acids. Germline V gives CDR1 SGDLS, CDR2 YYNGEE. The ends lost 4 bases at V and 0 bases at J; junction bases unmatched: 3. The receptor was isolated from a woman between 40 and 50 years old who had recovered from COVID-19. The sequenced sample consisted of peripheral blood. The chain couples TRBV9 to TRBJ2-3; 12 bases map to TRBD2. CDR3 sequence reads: CASSTGTSGSTDTQYF. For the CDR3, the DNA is TGTGCCAGCAGCACAGGGACTAGCGGGAGCACAGATACGCAGTATTTT.